Listed below are T cell receptor beta chains from one sample, sequenced in a study of blood T cell repertoires in COVID-19. The assay was immunoSEQ multiplex PCR, and TCRdb's table has in-frame clones only and misses some. The data show 150,000 to 180,000 clones, with over 65% seen just once and roughly 1.5% held by the top ten. Sequences were obtained from peripheral blood. The receptors here all came from an elderly man with acute or convalescent COVID-19. The conserved cysteine and the conserved F or W are not part of the CDR3 here.

j_call: TRBJ1-1
v_call: TRBV12-3/TRBV12-4
cdr3_aa: ASRTGWATEAF

j_call: TRBJ1-5
v_call: TRBV12-3/TRBV12-4
cdr3_aa: ASTRGNQPQH

j_call: TRBJ1-1
v_call: TRBV29-1
cdr3_aa: SGLTSGRPWAF

j_call: TRBJ1-2
v_call: TRBV2
cdr3_aa: ASSERSRPDGYT

j_call: TRBJ2-7
v_call: TRBV5-1
cdr3_aa: ASSLAGHEQY

j_call: TRBJ1-5
v_call: TRBV19
cdr3_aa: ASSMSHSNQPQH

j_call: TRBJ2-2
v_call: TRBV5-4
cdr3_aa: ASSLRGGGTGELF

j_call: TRBJ2-3
v_call: TRBV27
cdr3_aa: ASSLLTSGFSSTDTQY

j_call: TRBJ2-1
v_call: TRBV25-1
cdr3_aa: ASSMQSRTRGNNEQF

j_call: TRBJ1-1
v_call: TRBV29-1
cdr3_aa: SVEPQGSTEAF

j_call: TRBJ2-3
v_call: TRBV5-1
cdr3_aa: ASRLRTDTQY

j_call: TRBJ1-2
v_call: TRBV19
cdr3_aa: ASLPTGPDNYGYT

j_call: TRBJ1-2
v_call: TRBV5-5
cdr3_aa: ASSPGTGRFLGGYT

j_call: TRBJ2-1
v_call: TRBV30
cdr3_aa: AWSGVYNEQF

j_call: TRBJ2-1
v_call: TRBV10-2
cdr3_aa: ASTGGDKLEQF

j_call: TRBJ1-2
v_call: TRBV19
cdr3_aa: ASSIDLSAGRQGYGYT